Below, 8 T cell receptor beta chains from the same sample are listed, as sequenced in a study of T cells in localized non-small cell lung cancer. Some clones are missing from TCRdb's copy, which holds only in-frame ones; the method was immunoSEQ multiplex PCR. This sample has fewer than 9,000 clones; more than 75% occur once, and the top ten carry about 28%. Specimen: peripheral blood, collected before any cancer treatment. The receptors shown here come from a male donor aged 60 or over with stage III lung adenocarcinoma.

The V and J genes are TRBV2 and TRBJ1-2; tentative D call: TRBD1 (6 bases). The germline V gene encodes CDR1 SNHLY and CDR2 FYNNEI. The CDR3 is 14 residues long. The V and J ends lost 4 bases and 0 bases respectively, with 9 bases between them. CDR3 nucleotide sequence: TGTGCCAGCAGTGGGTGGACAGCTAACTATGGCTACACCTTC. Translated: CASSGWTANYGYTF.

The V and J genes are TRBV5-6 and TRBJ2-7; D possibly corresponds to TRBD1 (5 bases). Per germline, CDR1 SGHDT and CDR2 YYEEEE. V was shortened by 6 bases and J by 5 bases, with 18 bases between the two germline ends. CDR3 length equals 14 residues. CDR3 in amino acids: CASTETGIRNEQYF. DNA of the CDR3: TGTGCCAGCACCGAAACAGGAATCCGGAACGAGCAGTACTTC.

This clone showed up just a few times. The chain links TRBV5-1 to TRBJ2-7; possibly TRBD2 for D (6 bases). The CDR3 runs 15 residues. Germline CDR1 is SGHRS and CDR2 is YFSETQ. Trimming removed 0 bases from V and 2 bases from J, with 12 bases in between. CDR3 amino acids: CASSLAPGATYEQYF. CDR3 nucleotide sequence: TGCGCCAGCAGCTTGGCCCCGGGAGCGACCTACGAGCAGTACTTC.

The chain's CDR3 is CASRASLLADTQYF. Here the CDR3 DNA reads TGTGCCAGCAGAGCCTCCTTACTAGCCGATACGCAGTATTTT. The chain combines TRBV2 with TRBJ2-3; D might be TRBD2 (6 bases). Trimming cost V 6 bases and J 6 bases, with 16 bases left between them. The CDR3 extends over 14 amino acids. CDR1 SNHLY and CDR2 FYNNEI come from the germline V gene.

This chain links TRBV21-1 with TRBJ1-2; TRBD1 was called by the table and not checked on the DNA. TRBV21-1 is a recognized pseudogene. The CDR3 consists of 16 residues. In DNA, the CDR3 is TGTGCCAGCCTGGGGACAGTGAGAGGAAGATTCTATGGCTACACCTTC. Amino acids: CASLGTVRGRFYGYTF.

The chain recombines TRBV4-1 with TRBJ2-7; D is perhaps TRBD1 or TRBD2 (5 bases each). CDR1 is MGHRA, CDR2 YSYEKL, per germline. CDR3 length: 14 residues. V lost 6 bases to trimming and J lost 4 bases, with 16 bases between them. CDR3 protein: CASSLRDGAYEQYF. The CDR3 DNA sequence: TGCGCCAGCAGTCTCCGGGACGGAGCTTACGAGCAGTACTTC.

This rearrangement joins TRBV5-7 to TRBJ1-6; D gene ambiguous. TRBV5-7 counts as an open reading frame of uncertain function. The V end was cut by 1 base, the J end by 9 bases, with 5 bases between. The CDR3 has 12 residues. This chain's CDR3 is CASSLPASPLHF. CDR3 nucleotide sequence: TGTGCCAGCAGCTTGCCGGCTTCACCCCTCCACTTT.

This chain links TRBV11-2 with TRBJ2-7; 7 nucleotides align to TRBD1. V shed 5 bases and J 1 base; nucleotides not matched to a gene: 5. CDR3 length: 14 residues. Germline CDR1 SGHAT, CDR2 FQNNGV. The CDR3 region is CASSQGVASYEQYF. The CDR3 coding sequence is TGTGCCAGCAGCCAGGGGGTAGCGTCCTACGAGCAGTACTTC. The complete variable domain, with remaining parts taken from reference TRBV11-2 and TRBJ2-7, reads EAGVAQSPRYKIIEKRQSVAFWCNPISGHATLYWYQQILGQGPKLLIQFQNNGVVDDSQLPKDRFSAERLKGVDSTLKIQPAKLEDSAVYLCASSQGVASYEQYFGPGTRLTVT.